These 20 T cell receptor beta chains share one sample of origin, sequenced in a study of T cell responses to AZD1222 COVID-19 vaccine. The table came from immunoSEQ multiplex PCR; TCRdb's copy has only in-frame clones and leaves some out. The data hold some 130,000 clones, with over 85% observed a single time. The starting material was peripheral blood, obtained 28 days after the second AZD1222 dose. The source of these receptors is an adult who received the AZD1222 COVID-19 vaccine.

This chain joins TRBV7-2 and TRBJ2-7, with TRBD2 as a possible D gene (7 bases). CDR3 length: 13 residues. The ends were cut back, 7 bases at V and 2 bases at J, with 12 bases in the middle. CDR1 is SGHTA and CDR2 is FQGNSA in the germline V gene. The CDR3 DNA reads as TGTGCCAGCACCAAGGGGGGGCCCTACGAGCAGTACTTC. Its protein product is CASTKGGPYEQYF.

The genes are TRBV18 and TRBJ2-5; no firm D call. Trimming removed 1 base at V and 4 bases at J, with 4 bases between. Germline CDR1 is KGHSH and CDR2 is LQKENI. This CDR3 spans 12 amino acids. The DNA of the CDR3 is TGTGCCAGCTCACCACGTCTAGAGACCCAGTACTTC. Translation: CASSPRLETQYF.

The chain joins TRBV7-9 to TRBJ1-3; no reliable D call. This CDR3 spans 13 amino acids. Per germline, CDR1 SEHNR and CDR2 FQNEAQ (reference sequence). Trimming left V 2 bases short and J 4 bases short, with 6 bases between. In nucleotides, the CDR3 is TGTGCCAGCAGCTTAAGAGCCGGAAACACCATATATTTT. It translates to CASSLRAGNTIYF.

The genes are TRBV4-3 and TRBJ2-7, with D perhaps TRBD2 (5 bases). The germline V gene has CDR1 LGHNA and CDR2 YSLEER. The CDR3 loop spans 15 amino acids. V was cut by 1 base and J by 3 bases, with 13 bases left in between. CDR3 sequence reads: CASSQGEGLNYEQYF. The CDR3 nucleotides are TGCGCCAGCAGCCAAGGGGAAGGACTCAACTACGAGCAGTACTTC.

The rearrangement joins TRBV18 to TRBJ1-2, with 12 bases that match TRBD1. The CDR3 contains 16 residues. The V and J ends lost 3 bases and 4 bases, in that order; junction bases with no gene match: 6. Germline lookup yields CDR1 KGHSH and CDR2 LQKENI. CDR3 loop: CASSPGQGAVGYGYTF. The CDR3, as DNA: TGTGCCAGCTCACCGGGACAGGGGGCTGTGGGCTATGGCTACACCTTC.

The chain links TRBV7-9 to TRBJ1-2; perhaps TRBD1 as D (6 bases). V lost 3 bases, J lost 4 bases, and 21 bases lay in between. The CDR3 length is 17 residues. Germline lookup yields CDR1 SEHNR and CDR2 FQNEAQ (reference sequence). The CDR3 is CASSFAGPGVGGYGYTF. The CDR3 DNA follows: TGTGCCAGCAGCTTCGCGGGACCAGGGGTAGGGGGCTATGGCTACACCTTC.

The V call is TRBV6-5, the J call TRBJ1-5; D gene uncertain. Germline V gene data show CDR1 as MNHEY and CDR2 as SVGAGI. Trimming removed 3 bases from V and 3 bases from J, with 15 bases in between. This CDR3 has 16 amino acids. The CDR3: CASSYSAVGFNQPQHF. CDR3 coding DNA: TGTGCCAGCAGTTATTCGGCAGTGGGGTTCAATCAGCCCCAGCATTTT.

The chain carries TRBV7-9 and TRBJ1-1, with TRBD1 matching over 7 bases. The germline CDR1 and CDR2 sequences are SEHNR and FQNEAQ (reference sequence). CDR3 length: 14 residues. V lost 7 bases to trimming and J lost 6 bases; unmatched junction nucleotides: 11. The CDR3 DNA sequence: TGTGCCAGCATCCCGACAGGGTCAGTCGCTGAAGCTTTCTTT. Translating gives CASIPTGSVAEAFF.

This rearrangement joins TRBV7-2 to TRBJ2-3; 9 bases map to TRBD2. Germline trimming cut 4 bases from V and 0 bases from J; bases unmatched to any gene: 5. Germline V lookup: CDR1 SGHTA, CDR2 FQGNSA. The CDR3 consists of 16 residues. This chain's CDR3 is CASSSLAGWSTDTQYF. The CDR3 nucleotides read TGTGCCAGCAGCTCGCTAGCGGGGTGGAGCACAGATACGCAGTATTTT. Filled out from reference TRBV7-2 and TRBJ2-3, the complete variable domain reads GAGVSQSPSNKVTEKGKDVELRCDPISGHTALYWYRQSLGQGLEFLIYFQGNSAPDKSGLPSDRFSAERTGGSVSTLTIQRTQQEDSAVYLCASSSLAGWSTDTQYFGPGTRLTVL.

CDR3 amino acids: CASSSRGDSNYGYTF. The DNA for the CDR3 is TGTGCCAGCAGCTCACGCGGGGACAGTAACTATGGCTACACCTTC. The chain carries TRBV7-8 and TRBJ1-2, with 7 bases that match TRBD1. In germline, CDR1 is SGHVS, CDR2 FQNEAQ. CDR3 length: 15 amino acids. After removal of 4 bases from V and 1 base from J, the junction contained 6 bases not matched to a gene.

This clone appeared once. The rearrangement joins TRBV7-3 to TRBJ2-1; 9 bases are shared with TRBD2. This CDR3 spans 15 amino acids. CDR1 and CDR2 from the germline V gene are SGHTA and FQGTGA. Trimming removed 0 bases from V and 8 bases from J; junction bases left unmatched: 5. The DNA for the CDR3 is TGTGCCAGCAGCTTAACCCGCGGGGGGGCCGATGAGCAGTTCTTC. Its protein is CASSLTRGGADEQFF.

DNA of the CDR3: TGTGCCAGCAGTAGAGGTTCGGATACGCAGTATTTT. It yields the protein CASSRGSDTQYF. The rearrangement joins TRBV13 to TRBJ2-3, with D unclear. The CDR3 extends over 12 amino acids. Germline CDR1 and CDR2: PRHDT and FYEKMQ (reference sequence). The ends were cut back, 6 bases at V and 6 bases at J, with 10 bases in the middle.

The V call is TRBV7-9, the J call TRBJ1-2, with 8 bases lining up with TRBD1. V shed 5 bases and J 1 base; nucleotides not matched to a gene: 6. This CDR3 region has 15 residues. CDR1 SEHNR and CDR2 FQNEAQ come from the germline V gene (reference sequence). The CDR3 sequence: CASSQDRGGNYGYTF. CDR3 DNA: TGTGCCAGCAGCCAAGACAGGGGCGGTAACTATGGCTACACCTTC. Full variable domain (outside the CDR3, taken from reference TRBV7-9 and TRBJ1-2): DTGVSQNPRHKITKRGQNVTFRCDPISEHNRLYWYRQTLGQGPEFLTYFQNEAQLEKSRLLSDRFSAERPKGSFSTLEIQRTEQGDSAMYLCASSQDRGGNYGYTFGSGTRLTVV.

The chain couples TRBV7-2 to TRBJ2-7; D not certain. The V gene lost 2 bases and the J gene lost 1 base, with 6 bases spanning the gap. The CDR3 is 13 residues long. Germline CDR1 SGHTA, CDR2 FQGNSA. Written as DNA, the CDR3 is TGTGCCAGCAGCTTAACGAATTCCTACGAGCAGTACTTC. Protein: CASSLTNSYEQYF.

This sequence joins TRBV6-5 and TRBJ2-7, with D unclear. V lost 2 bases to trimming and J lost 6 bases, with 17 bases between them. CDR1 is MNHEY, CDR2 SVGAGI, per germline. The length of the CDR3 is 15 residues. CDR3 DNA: TGTGCCAGCAGTTACCGACGGACCCCCGGCACCGAGCAGTACTTC. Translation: CASSYRRTPGTEQYF.

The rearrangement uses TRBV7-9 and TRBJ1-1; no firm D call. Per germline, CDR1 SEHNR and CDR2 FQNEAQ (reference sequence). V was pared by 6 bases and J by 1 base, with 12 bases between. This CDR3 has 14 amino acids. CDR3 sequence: CASRTSLGNTEAFF. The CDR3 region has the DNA TGTGCCAGCAGGACCAGCCTTGGGAACACTGAAGCTTTCTTT.

The CDR3 reads CASNPGTTAYEQYF. Here the CDR3 DNA reads TGTGCCAGCAACCCCGGGACAACTGCCTACGAGCAGTACTTC. J is TRBJ2-7 and V is TRBV28; tentative D call: TRBD1 (6 bases). Germline assignment: CDR1 MDHEN and CDR2 SYDVKM. The CDR3 consists of 14 residues. The ends were cut back, 7 bases at V and 2 bases at J, with 15 bases in the middle.

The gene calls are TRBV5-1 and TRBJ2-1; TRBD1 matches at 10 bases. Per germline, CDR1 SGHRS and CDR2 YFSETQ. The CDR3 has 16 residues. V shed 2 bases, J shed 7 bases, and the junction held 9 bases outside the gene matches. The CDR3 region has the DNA TGCGCCAGCAGCTTAAGGACAGGGGGTAATACAAATGAGCAGTTCTTC. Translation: CASSLRTGGNTNEQFF.

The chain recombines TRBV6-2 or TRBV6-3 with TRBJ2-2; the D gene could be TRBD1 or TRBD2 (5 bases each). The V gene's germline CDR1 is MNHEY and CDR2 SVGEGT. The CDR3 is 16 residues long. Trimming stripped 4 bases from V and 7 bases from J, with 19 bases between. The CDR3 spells CASSWLPGRGVGELFF. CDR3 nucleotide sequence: TGTGCCAGCAGTTGGCTCCCCGGCAGAGGGGTCGGGGAGCTGTTTTTT.

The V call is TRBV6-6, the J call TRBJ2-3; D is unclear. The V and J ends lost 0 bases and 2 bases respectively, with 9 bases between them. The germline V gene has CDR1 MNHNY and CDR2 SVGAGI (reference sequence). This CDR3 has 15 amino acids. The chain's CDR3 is CASSYSVGYTDTQYF. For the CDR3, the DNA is TGTGCCAGCAGTTACTCGGTCGGATACACAGATACGCAGTATTTT.